This is a list of T cell receptor beta chains from one sample in a study of T cell responses to AZD1222 COVID-19 vaccine. Data came from immunoSEQ multiplex PCR; TCRdb stores just in-frame clones and leaves some out. This table holds roughly 97,000 clones, about 89% found once. The input for sequencing was peripheral blood, taken on day 0 of AZD1222 vaccination. These receptors were collected from an adult in good health. CDR3s include the opening cysteine and the closing phenylalanine or tryptophan. The size of a clone is reported for some rows only, either as once, few or many, or as a class for expanded clones.

clone_size	v_call	j_call	cdr3_aa
.	TRBV29-1	TRBJ2-1	CSAGQVYNEQFF
once	TRBV4-1	TRBJ1-3	CASSQGKSGVGNTIYF
.	TRBV2	TRBJ1-5	CASSPGQGQQPQHF
.	TRBV20-1	TRBJ2-7	CSASPSRSSSGYEQYF
.	TRBV7-2	TRBJ1-3	CASSLGFGEGAGNTIYF
.	TRBV25-1	TRBJ1-2	CASSYPARGAHGYTF
.	TRBV4-1	TRBJ2-3	CASSRGAGAADTQYF
.	TRBV19	TRBJ1-2	CASSRGPGEPNYGYTF
.	TRBV14	TRBJ2-4	CASSQDRVFGKNIQYF
.	TRBV25-1	TRBJ2-3	CASGLPGVTDTQYF